This TCR beta chain originates from a study of blood T cell repertoires in COVID-19. Germline CDR1 reads ENHRY; CDR2 reads SYGVKD. V lost 6 bases to trimming and J lost 1 base; unmatched junction nucleotides: 5. This CDR3 is built from 14 residues. Only in-frame clones appear in the TCRdb table, and some are missing; sequencing was by immunoSEQ multiplex PCR. This sample has approximately 230,000 clones; around 88% occur once, and the top ten carry about 4%. J is TRBJ1-1 and V is TRBV10-3; 7 positions match TRBD1. This TCR was sampled from a woman between 25 and 40 years old who had recovered from COVID-19. Input material: PBMCs or T cells enriched from blood (not recorded which). The CDR3 sequence: CAIRERDRNTEAFF. CDR3 sequence (DNA): TGTGCCATCAGGGAACGGGACAGGAACACTGAAGCTTTCTTT.